This entry describes one TCR beta chain. This clonotype was found a few times. Its target antigen remains unknown. Base quality data are lacking; no much larger clone is found one base away. These data originate in a study of response to subunit inactivated influenza vaccine (dated 2018 in TCRdb). Looking at the study overall: Deep quantitative T cell receptor repertoire profiling was used in the study to track responses to a trivalent subunit inactivated influenza vaccine.

V and J are trimmed by 6 bases and 2 bases, and the gene matches miss 7 bases of the junction. The germline V gene (reference sequence) provides CDR1 LNHNV and CDR2 YYDKDF. Including cysteine and phenylalanine, the CDR3 has 16 amino acids. CDR3 DNA only is kept here, 48 bases in frame from base 1. The receptor library was made with RT-PCR. The sequencer listed for this sample is Illumina HiSeq 2500. The raw public reads went through TCRdb reprocessing: fastp at Q25, MiXCR clone calling, in-frame beta chains kept. Each record represents a unique CDR3 protein, reported with the most common genes and DNA among its rows. The sample table lists some 540,000 distinct CDR3 sequences, roughly 23% of them with a count of one. The ten largest make up 2.5% to 3% of the sample. Beyond this particular receptor, the publication reports: The authors suggested that each seasonal influenza vaccination may recruit only a limited number of new T cells.

These data were also filed under a second study, of T cells expressing NK-cell markers. The other study reports the following: TCR beta cDNA libraries were prepared using 5'RACE template switching, which introduced a universal primer site and unique molecular identifiers. Three sorted T-cell subsets (CD3+CD56+NKG2C+, CD3+CD56+NKG2C- and CD3+CD56-NKG2C+) from several donors had their TCR beta-chain repertoires profiled. Among the eight sequenced donors, only one was HCMV-seronegative, while the other seven were HCMV-seropositive. To restrict sorting to alphabetaTCR-expressing T cells, an anti-gammadeltaTCR antibody was added in several experiments. For five or six donors, the dominant CD3+CD56+NKG2C+ clonotypes were among the top 10 CD8+ clonotypes and accounted for roughly 1.0-8% of CD8+ T cells. Those dominant clonotypes were again the most abundant among CD3+CD56-NKG2C+ cells in a handful of donors, at about 28.3-65%. It remained unclear whether the expanded NKG2C-expressing T cell clones were specific for HCMV antigens. The eight sequenced donors were randomly selected healthy volunteers, three men and five women. HCMV-specific IgG was detected in serum with a commercial ELISA kit to determine HCMV serostatus. Ficoll density gradient centrifugation was used to isolate peripheral blood mononuclear cells from blood. CD4+ and CD8+ T cells were isolated from PBMC by magnetic immunoseparation with Miltenyi isolation kits. Synthesis of cDNA was primed from the TCR beta constant segment and was followed by two consecutive PCR amplification steps. The libraries were sequenced on Illumina HiSeq 2000/2500, MiSeq or NextSeq, producing 2 x 150 bp reads. MIGEC handled demultiplexing of the reads and grouping by UMI, while MiTCR was used to assemble and quantify clonotypes. To exclude erroneous sequences, any TCR cDNA sequence not supported by at least two reads was discarded. Downstream repertoire analysis used the tcR package, and clonotypes were matched across fractions by CDR3 nucleotide sequence plus V segment. VDJmatch was used to annotate antigen specificity against VDJdb, with one amino acid substitution in CDR3 permitted.

Source: CD4+ T cells sorted from PBMCs, taken 12 days after vaccination. This TCR came from a man between 45 and 60 years old who received an inactivated influenza vaccine. Donor details come from another sample of the same person, matched by shared clones. The chain is made from TRBV15 and TRBJ2-5, with 12 middle bases fitting TRBD2. The CDR3 sequence is CATREGTSGLQETQYF. At the DNA level, the sequence is TGTGCCACCAGGGAAGGGACTAGCGGGCTGCAAGAGACCCAGTACTTC.